The 8 T cell receptor beta chains reported below all come from one sample, sequenced in a study of control samples from healthy donors and cancer patients. Sequenced by immunoSEQ multiplex PCR; TCRdb stores in-frame clones only, minus some. The sample consists of under 450,000 clones, about nine tenths of them appearing once. The sample was PBMCs. All receptors derive from a man in his forties with head and neck cancer.

V gene TRBV4-3 combines with J gene TRBJ2-5; 16 positions match TRBD2. CDR1 is LGHNA, CDR2 YSLEER, per germline. J lost 4 bases, V lost 3 bases, and 2 bases had no gene match. This CDR3 has 16 amino acids. CDR3 loop: CASSQGTSGGAETQYF. CDR3 DNA: TGCGCCAGCAGCCAGGGGACTAGCGGGGGGGCAGAGACCCAGTACTTC.

This clone showed up just once. The chain carries TRBV10-3 and TRBJ1-6, with 7 bases that match TRBD1. The CDR3 contains 15 residues. The V segment lost 2 bases and the J segment 5 bases; nucleotides outside the gene matches: 3. Germline V gives CDR1 ENHRY, CDR2 SYGVKD. For the CDR3, the DNA is TGTGCCATCAGTGAGCTTGGGACAGATAATTCACCCCTCCACTTT. This gives the protein CAISELGTDNSPLHF.

The chain joins TRBV6-6 to TRBJ1-1, with 7 positions matching TRBD1. Germline CDR1 reads MNHNY; CDR2 reads SVGAGI (reference sequence). The CDR3 length is 13 residues. V lost 6 bases and J lost 4; bases outside the gene matches: 5. The CDR3 loop is CASSPGGSTEAFF. The DNA of the CDR3 is TGTGCCAGCAGCCCAGGGGGAAGCACTGAAGCTTTCTTT.

V and J are TRBV5-4 and TRBJ2-7; unclear D gene. The CDR3 extends over 11 amino acids. V was trimmed by 3 bases and J by 1 base, leaving 2 bases between them. Per the germline V gene, CDR1 is SGHNT and CDR2 is YYREEE (reference sequence). In nucleotides, the CDR3 is TGTGCCAGCAGCTCATCCTACGAGCAGTACTTC. Translated: CASSSSYEQYF.

The V call is TRBV4-1, the J call TRBJ2-7; no clear D gene. The CDR3 length is 15 residues. V lost 5 bases, J lost 9 bases, and 23 bases lay in between. Germline CDR1 is MGHRA and CDR2 is YSYEKL. The CDR3 here is CASSSPASQSYGQYF. In nucleotides, the CDR3 is TGCGCCAGCAGCTCGCCGGCAAGTCAGAGTTATGGGCAGTACTTC.

This chain uses TRBV18 with TRBJ1-1, with D maybe TRBD1 (5 bases). The CDR3 length is 14 residues. V was pared by 6 bases and J by 4 bases, with 15 bases between. Germline CDR1 and CDR2: KGHSH and LQKENI. CDR3 protein: CASSPQGEITEAFF. The CDR3 DNA sequence: TGTGCCAGCTCCCCGCAGGGCGAGATCACTGAAGCTTTCTTT.

The chain couples TRBV10-1 to TRBJ1-1, with D possibly matching TRBD1 (6 bases). This CDR3 spans 17 amino acids. From germline, CDR1 is WNHNN and CDR2 SYGVQD (reference sequence). Trimming took off 2 bases at V and 3 bases at J, with 19 bases between the two ends. The CDR3 loop is CASSEGGLGQRYTEAFF. For the CDR3, the DNA is TGCGCCAGCAGTGAGGGTGGCCTCGGACAGAGATACACTGAAGCTTTCTTT.

The chain combines TRBV4-2 with TRBJ1-1, with 7 bases lining up with TRBD1. The ends lost 8 bases at V and 5 bases at J; junction bases unmatched: 8. Germline CDR1 LGHNA, CDR2 YNFKEQ. The CDR3 is made up of 13 amino acids. CDR3 in amino acids: CASGRQGGTEAFF. The DNA for the CDR3 is TGTGCCAGCGGGAGACAGGGAGGAACTGAAGCTTTCTTT.